The following is a TCR beta chain sequence with its context. The specificity of this receptor is unknown. Base qualities are missing; no much larger clone stands one base away. Counted from cysteine to phenylalanine, this CDR3 has 18 amino acids. Here the CDR3 DNA is all that survives: 54 bases in frame from base 1. V has 5 bases trimmed and J has 6 bases trimmed; junction bases matching no gene number 19. According to the germline V gene, CDR1 reads SGHAT and CDR2 reads FQNNGV. TCRbeta CDR3 regions were amplified from genomic DNA using the immunoSEQ Assay, a bias-controlled multiplex PCR. From the authors' description of their analysis: The number of nucleated cells in each sample was estimated by amplification of reference gene primers within the assay. Sequence reads were collapsed and filtered to measure the absolute abundance of every unique TCRbeta CDR3 rearrangement. For each sample, productive Simpson clonality was calculated as the square root of Simpson's diversity index over productive rearrangements. This immuneACCESS table, as held by TCRdb, lists in-frame sequences with V and J called but not all clones. Of the missing ones, under half trace to an unresolved V gene in checked studies; the others have no known cause. V and J calls and clone size are those listed in that table; D and trimming were worked out from the DNA. This sample holds 150,000 to 200,000 clones; approximately 91% were observed only once. The top ten clonotypes cover roughly 2% of the sample.

This sample was taken from a study of blood T cell repertoires in COVID-19 (dated by TCRdb to about 2020). Background on the whole study: Collaborator samples came from the United States, Italy and Spain and covered acute and convalescent phases of COVID-19. The prospective study material was composed of cDNA or gDNA derived from T cells, B-cell-depleted T cells, or PBMCs. The dataset comprised deeply sampled blood TCRbeta repertoires from subjects exposed to, actively infected with, or recovered from COVID-19. The repertoires were released in a freely available public database meant as a resource for research on the immune response to SARS-CoV-2. Samples came from the ongoing ImmuneRACE study (first 160 participants) plus 1,254 subjects from 6 global collaborators. The sample metadata nearly always contained a de-identified subject ID, COVID-19 status, age in years and sex. HLA class I and class II types, where available, came from metadata supplied by the sample provider rather than from assay-based typing.

General conclusions and limits of the study: The quantity of clinical and demographic metadata differed by source and by participant and was supplied without curation.

Whole blood was collected in K2EDTA tubes by collaborating institutions according to the institutions' own protocols. For TCRbeta analysis, collaborators shipped samples in one of three forms: frozen whole blood, isolated PBMCs, or DNA extracted from either of those sample types. The sample consisted of peripheral blood. The rearranged chain carries TRBV11-2 and TRBJ2-1, and TRBD1 matches 7 of the central bases. The TCR sequence derives from a man between 18 and 29 years old with acute or convalescent COVID-19. The CDR3 reads as follows: CASSPRPRDREKGNEQFF. The DNA sequence is as follows: TGTGCCAGCAGCCCCAGGCCCCGAGACAGGGAAAAGGGCAATGAGCAGTTCTTC.